This T cell receptor beta chain is drawn from a study of blood T cell repertoires in COVID-19. Study at large: Specimens from acute and convalescent COVID-19 originated in the United States, Italy and Spain. Sample material is recorded as cDNA or gDNA derived from T cells, B-cell-depleted T cells, or PBMCs.

Authors' analysis steps: Reference gene primer amplification yielded estimated nucleated cell counts. Generated by immunoSEQ multiplex PCR, the TCRdb table keeps only in-frame clones and is missing some. That table furnishes V, J and clone size, whereas the DNA furnished D and trimming. This table holds over 95,000 clones, about 85% found once. Germline assignment: CDR1 LNHDA and CDR2 SQIVND (reference sequence). The CDR3 spans 16 residues. The V end was cut by 5 bases, the J end by 1 base, with 14 bases between. This TCR was recovered from a human donor in a cohort sampled during active COVID-19. The V call is TRBV19, the J call TRBJ2-2, with D possibly TRBD1 on 6 matching bases. Source material: peripheral blood. In DNA, the CDR3 is TGTGCCAGTAGTTCCACCCCGGGACAGAACACCGGGGAGCTGTTTTTT. Amino acids: CASSSTPGQNTGELFF.